These 5 T cell receptor beta chains were all obtained from the same sample, sequenced in a study of shared clonotypes between healthy human individuals. Only in-frame clones appear in the TCRdb table, and some are missing; sequencing was by immunoSEQ multiplex PCR. The top ten clones hold approximately 13% of a sample with around 480,000 clones, nearly 80% of them seen once. The sample comprised PBMCs. All receptors derive from a woman between 40 and 55 years old in good health. Some clones in this sample may be carry-over from other donors' samples.

This rearrangement joins TRBV19 to TRBJ2-2; possibly TRBD1 for D (6 bases). This CDR3 has 13 residues. Looked up from germline, CDR1 is LNHDA and CDR2 is SQIVND (reference sequence). Trimming took off 5 bases at V and 6 bases at J, with 10 bases between the two ends. CDR3: CASSHREPGELFF. In DNA, the CDR3 is TGTGCCAGTAGTCACAGGGAGCCCGGGGAGCTGTTTTTT.

The rearrangement joins TRBV5-1 to TRBJ1-4; D gene unclear. Germline V gives CDR1 SGHRS, CDR2 YFSETQ. Between the trimmed V and J ends, which lost 0 bases and 0 bases, there was a span of 6 bases. The CDR3 has 15 amino acids. The DNA for the CDR3 is TGCGCCAGCAGCTTGGCCCTCGCAACTAATGAAAAACTGTTTTTT. Protein sequence: CASSLALATNEKLFF. Variable domain in full (rest from reference TRBV5-1 and TRBJ1-4): KAGVTQTPRYLIKTRGQQVTLSCSPISGHRSVSWYQQTPGQGLQFLFEYFSETQRNKGNFPGRFSGRQFSNSRSEMNVSTLELGDSALYLCASSLALATNEKLFFGSGTQLSVL.

This clone was counted between two and nine times. The CDR3 reads CASSARGNQPQHF. The CDR3 coding sequence is TGTGCCAGCAGTGCCAGGGGGAATCAGCCCCAGCATTTT. This chain connects TRBV6-1 to TRBJ1-5, with 7 bases that match TRBD1. CDR1 and CDR2 from the germline V gene are MNHNS and SASEGT. Germline trimming cut 4 bases from V and 4 bases from J; bases unmatched to any gene: 1. The CDR3 length is 13 residues.

V is TRBV5-6 and J is TRBJ2-1; a weak D match, TRBD2 (5 bases). The CDR3 has 13 residues. The V gene's germline CDR1 is SGHDT and CDR2 YYEEEE. V was pared by 2 bases and J by 4 bases, with 7 bases between. CDR3 region: CASSFGVYNEQFF. Here the CDR3 DNA reads TGTGCCAGCAGCTTCGGGGTTTACAATGAGCAGTTCTTC.

The table lists this clone with a few counts. J is TRBJ2-1 and V is TRBV5-1; 10 nucleotides align to TRBD1. The germline V gene has CDR1 SGHRS and CDR2 YFSETQ. V was clipped by 5 bases and J by 5 bases; unmatched bases: 10. The length of the CDR3 is 16 residues. As DNA, the CDR3 is TGCGCCAGCAGTTTAAACCCGGGACAGGGGAACAATGAGCAGTTCTTC. Its protein product is CASSLNPGQGNNEQFF. Variable domain in full (rest from reference TRBV5-1 and TRBJ2-1): KAGVTQTPRYLIKTRGQQVTLSCSPISGHRSVSWYQQTPGQGLQFLFEYFSETQRNKGNFPGRFSGRQFSNSRSEMNVSTLELGDSALYLCASSLNPGQGNNEQFFGPGTRLTVL.